These 21 T cell receptor beta chains share one sample of origin, sequenced in a study of T cell repertoires in cytomegalovirus infection (dated by TCRdb to about 2019). Instrument used: Illumina HiSeq 1500. TCRdb ran its own pipeline on the public reads, namely fastp trimming at Q25 and MiXCR clone calling, and kept in-frame beta chains. One record per CDR3 amino acid sequence lists the most common genes and DNA. In this sample the table shows some 150,000 distinct CDR3 sequences, about 25% of which occur a single time. The top ten clones comprise roughly 11% of the sample. Material: PBMCs. These receptors were taken from a human donor in good health (CMV status not recorded). Some clones in this sample may be carry-over from other donors' samples.

The chain combines TRBV12-3 or TRBV12-4 with TRBJ1-5; D is unresolved. The CDR3 covers 13 residues. V gave up 2 bases and J gave up 7 bases, with 9 bases separating them. Here the CDR3 reads CASSLLYRQPQHF. For the CDR3, the DNA is TGTGCCAGCAGTTTACTGTACCGGCAGCCCCAGCATTTT.

In this sample, this clonotype turned up once. This sequence joins TRBV24-1 and TRBJ2-1; 7 bases agree with TRBD1. The CDR3 covers 17 residues. From germline, CDR1 is KGHDR and CDR2 SFDVKD. Trimming cost V 2 bases and J 2 bases; bases outside gene matches: 8. In DNA form, the CDR3 reads TGTGCCACCAGTGATTCCGACCGGGACAGCACCTACAATGAGCAGTTCTTC. It specifies CATSDSDRDSTYNEQFF.

This clonotype was detected ten times or more. The gene calls are TRBV20-1 and TRBJ2-1; TRBD2 is a possible D gene (7 bases). CDR1 is DFQATT and CDR2 is SNEGSKA in the germline V gene (reference sequence). Trimming removed 4 bases from V and 4 bases from J, with 14 bases in between. The CDR3 has 14 residues. CDR3 sequence (DNA): TGCAGTGCTAATGAAGGGGGGGGTTACAATGAGCAGTTCTTC. Translation gives CSANEGGGYNEQFF.

This rearrangement joins TRBV27 to TRBJ1-2, with D unresolved. Germline V lookup: CDR1 MNHEY, CDR2 SMNVEV (reference sequence). The CDR3 runs 16 residues. Between the trimmed V and J ends, which lost 5 bases and 4 bases, there was a span of 20 bases. The CDR3 is CASSPTPTWKFYGYTF. CDR3 nucleotide sequence: TGTGCCAGCAGTCCCACGCCTACTTGGAAATTCTATGGCTACACCTTC.

This clonotype was recorded a few times. The CDR3, as DNA: TGTGCCAGCAGCCAAGATAATGTGGCGGAGACCCAGTACTTC. Its translation: CASSQDNVAETQYF. This chain links TRBV3-1 with TRBJ2-5; D unresolved. Germline values: CDR1 LGHDT, CDR2 YNNKEL (reference sequence). The CDR3 length is 14 residues. Trimming removed 0 bases at V and 5 bases at J, with 10 bases between.

This chain links TRBV15 with TRBJ2-1, with D uncertain. Germline lookup yields CDR1 LNHNV and CDR2 YYDKDF (reference sequence). The CDR3 runs to 15 residues. Trimming took off 3 bases at V and 4 bases at J, with 13 bases between the two ends. For the CDR3, the DNA is TGTGCCACCAGCAGTGACCCGGGCCCTTACAATGAGCAGTTCTTC. Translating gives CATSSDPGPYNEQFF. The whole variable domain, filled in from reference TRBV15 and TRBJ2-1, reads DAMVIQNPRYQVTQFGKPVTLSCSQTLNHNVMYWYQQKSSQAPKLLFHYYDKDFNNEADTPDNFQSRRPNTSFCFLDIRSPGLGDTAMYLCATSSDPGPYNEQFFGPGTRLTVL.

In the case of this clonotype: A much more abundant neighbour one base away suggests this may be a read error. The chain uses TRBV11-2 and TRBJ2-3; maybe TRBD2 (6 bases). CDR1 and CDR2 (germline): SGHAT, FQNNGV. With 0 bases removed from V and 5 bases from J, the gap between germline ends came to 9 bases. This CDR3 region has 14 residues. CDR3 protein: CASSLDGGIDTQYF. The CDR3 region has the DNA TGTGCCAGCAGCTTAGACGGGGGTATAGATACGCAGTATTTT.

In its sample, this clonotype was seen a few times. This rearrangement joins TRBV11-3 to TRBJ2-2; D call uncertain. This CDR3 contains 16 residues. In germline, CDR1 is SGHNT, CDR2 YENEEA. Trimming cost V 1 base and J 4 bases, with 13 bases left between them. CDR3 DNA sequence: TGTGCCAGCAGCTTAGGGCTCCCACTGGGCACCGGGGAGCTGTTTTTT. It yields the protein CASSLGLPLGTGELFF.

The chain joins TRBV28 to TRBJ2-5, with 8 bases matching TRBD1. V shed 3 bases, J shed 1 base, and the junction held 4 bases outside the gene matches. Looked up from germline, CDR1 is MDHEN and CDR2 is SYDVKM. The CDR3 extends over 15 amino acids. In DNA form, the CDR3 reads TGTGCCAGCAGTTTTATAGGACAGGGCCAAGAGACCCAGTACTTC. The encoded protein is CASSFIGQGQETQYF.

V is TRBV20-1 and J is TRBJ1-1; D gene unclear. In germline, CDR1 is DFQATT, CDR2 SNEGSKA (reference sequence). The CDR3 runs to 13 residues. Trimming stripped 4 bases from V and 6 bases from J, with 15 bases between. In DNA form, the CDR3 reads TGCAGTGCTACCACAGCGGGTCGACCTGAAGCTTTCTTT. This codes for CSATTAGRPEAFF.

The chain joins TRBV10-2 to TRBJ2-2, with a weak D call TRBD1 (6 bases). This CDR3 is built from 15 residues. With 3 bases removed from V and 4 bases from J, the gap between germline ends came to 12 bases. Germline V gene lookup returns CDR1 WSHSY and CDR2 SAAADI. CDR3 sequence: CASSEVTGGTGELFF. In DNA form, the CDR3 reads TGCGCCAGCAGTGAAGTGACAGGCGGCACCGGGGAGCTGTTTTTT.

The chain has TRBV7-8 and TRBJ2-1; D perhaps matches TRBD2 (7 bases). The V gene lost 0 bases and the J gene lost 13 bases, with 25 bases spanning the gap. Germline CDR1 and CDR2: SGHVS and FQNEAQ. This CDR3 contains 17 residues. CDR3 protein: CASSLAPTGSKRGTQFF. As DNA, the CDR3 is TGTGCCAGCAGCTTAGCCCCCACAGGGAGTAAGCGGGGAACTCAGTTCTTC.

The sample holds many counts of this clonotype. The chain has TRBV7-9 and TRBJ2-5, with 7 bases aligning to TRBD1. Germline-derived CDR1 and CDR2 are SEHNR and FQNEAQ (reference sequence). The CDR3 extends over 16 amino acids. The junction had 8 bases not matched to a gene; V was cut back by 0 bases and J by 4 bases. CDR3 in amino acids: CASSLAEFTGAETQYF. The CDR3 nucleotides are TGTGCCAGCAGCTTAGCGGAATTCACAGGGGCAGAGACCCAGTACTTC.

This clonotype was picked up many times. V gene TRBV7-2 combines with J gene TRBJ2-5; TRBD2 agrees at 7 bases. Trimming removed 7 bases from V and 5 bases from J; junction bases left unmatched: 1. CDR1 SGHTA and CDR2 FQGNSA come from the germline V gene. This CDR3 region has 11 residues. The CDR3 spells CASTGGETQYF. CDR3 nucleotides: TGTGCCAGCACCGGGGGGGAGACCCAGTACTTC.

This clonotype was seen only a few times. The rearrangement joins TRBV6-4 to TRBJ2-1; TRBD2 agrees at 7 bases. This CDR3 is built from 13 residues. Germline CDR1 is MRHNA and CDR2 is SNTAGT. The ends lost 10 bases at V and 6 bases at J; junction bases unmatched: 9. CDR3 in amino acids: CATSGTTSNEQFF. The CDR3 DNA is TGTGCCACCAGCGGGACTACCTCCAATGAGCAGTTCTTC.

This clonotype appeared a few times. The chain uses TRBV7-9 and TRBJ1-5; TRBD1 agrees at 9 bases. Looked up from germline, CDR1 is SEHNR and CDR2 is FQNEAQ (reference sequence). Unmatched junction bases numbered 8, after V lost 5 bases and J lost 3 bases. This CDR3 contains 16 residues. CDR3 sequence reads: CASSPTGTGPNQPQHF. CDR3 coding DNA: TGTGCCAGCAGCCCTACCGGGACAGGGCCCAATCAGCCCCAGCATTTT.

The rearrangement links TRBV14 to TRBJ1-1; TRBD1 might be the D (5 bases). V lost 0 bases, J lost 6 bases, and 8 bases lay in between. The CDR3 has 13 residues. The germline CDR1 and CDR2 sequences are SGHDN and FVKESK. CDR3 in DNA: TGTGCCAGCAGCCAAGAGATGGGGCCTGAAGCTTTCTTT. It codes for CASSQEMGPEAFF. The full variable domain, completed using reference TRBV14 and TRBJ1-1, is EAGVTQFPSHSVIEKGQTVTLRCDPISGHDNLYWYRRVMGKEIKFLLHFVKESKQDESGMPNNRFLAERTGGTYSTLKVQPAELEDSGVYFCASSQEMGPEAFFGQGTRLTVV.

This clonotype was picked up a small number of times. The chain couples TRBV28 to TRBJ2-1, with 9 bases lining up with TRBD1. CDR1 is MDHEN and CDR2 is SYDVKM in the germline V gene. V was pared by 8 bases and J by 14 bases, with 4 bases of the junction left unmatched. The CDR3 covers 10 residues. Here the CDR3 reads CASSGQGKFF. In DNA form, the CDR3 reads TGTGCCAGCTCTGGACAGGGGAAGTTCTTC.

The table lists this clonotype with a few counts. The chain joins TRBV12-3 or TRBV12-4 to TRBJ2-3; no firm D call. Trimming cost V 7 bases and J 0 bases, with 8 bases left between them. The CDR3 totals 13 residues. The CDR3 DNA reads TGTGCCAGCAATTGGGTTAGCACAGATACGCAGTATTTT. Protein product: CASNWVSTDTQYF.

This clonotype was counted at least ten times. The chain joins TRBV28 to TRBJ1-1, with D perhaps TRBD1 (6 bases). The CDR3 spans 15 residues. CDR1 and CDR2 from the germline V gene are MDHEN and SYDVKM. V was shortened by 1 base and J by 6 bases, with 15 bases between the two germline ends. CDR3 in DNA: TGTGCCAGCAGTTTATCGCTAACAGGGAGGGCTGAAGCTTTCTTT. Its translation is CASSLSLTGRAEAFF.

In its sample, this clonotype was seen many times. This chain joins TRBV12-3 or TRBV12-4 and TRBJ2-2, with D uncertain. V was shortened by 6 bases and J by 6 bases, with 11 bases between the two germline ends. This CDR3 has 13 amino acids. CDR3 coding DNA: TGTGCCAGCAGCCTACGAGGCGCCGGGGAGCTGTTTTTT. Residues: CASSLRGAGELFF.